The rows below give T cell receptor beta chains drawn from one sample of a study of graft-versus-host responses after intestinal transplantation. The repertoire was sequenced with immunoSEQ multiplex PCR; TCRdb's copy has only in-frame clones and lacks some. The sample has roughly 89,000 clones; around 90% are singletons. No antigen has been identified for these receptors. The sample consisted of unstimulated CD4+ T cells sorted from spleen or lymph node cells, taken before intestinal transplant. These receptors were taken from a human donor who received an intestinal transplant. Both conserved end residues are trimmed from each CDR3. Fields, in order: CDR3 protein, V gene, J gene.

cdr3_aa: ASSFGTGDWGVALH; v_call: TRBV5-5; j_call: TRBJ1-6
cdr3_aa: ASSLHGGRGYEQY; v_call: TRBV5-1; j_call: TRBJ2-7
cdr3_aa: ASRFTSGSSYNEQF; v_call: TRBV10-2; j_call: TRBJ2-1
cdr3_aa: AWSAQARYEQY; v_call: TRBV30; j_call: TRBJ2-7
cdr3_aa: ASSWGTGERNTQY; v_call: TRBV4-2; j_call: TRBJ2-3
cdr3_aa: ATSRDQALVDTQY; v_call: TRBV15; j_call: TRBJ2-3
cdr3_aa: ASSIEGLRTGELF; v_call: TRBV19; j_call: TRBJ2-2
cdr3_aa: ASSEGISGPYEQY; v_call: TRBV6-1; j_call: TRBJ2-7
cdr3_aa: ASSIFSRNQPQH; v_call: TRBV19; j_call: TRBJ1-5
cdr3_aa: ASSGEPGGGYT; v_call: TRBV7-2; j_call: TRBJ1-2
cdr3_aa: ASSSTSSTDTQY; v_call: TRBV6-1; j_call: TRBJ2-3
cdr3_aa: ASSTGQGTYNEQF; v_call: TRBV5-1; j_call: TRBJ2-1
cdr3_aa: ASSQDGGAGNQPQH; v_call: TRBV4-3; j_call: TRBJ1-5
cdr3_aa: ASSTSGGAETQY; v_call: TRBV7-2; j_call: TRBJ2-5
cdr3_aa: ASSVGPSGGRGDTQY; v_call: TRBV9; j_call: TRBJ2-3
cdr3_aa: ASSLGSVAKNIQY; v_call: TRBV5-8; j_call: TRBJ2-4
cdr3_aa: ASSELTGTSGSYLGYEQY; v_call: TRBV5-1; j_call: .
cdr3_aa: ASSPQQAYTQY; v_call: TRBV19; j_call: TRBJ2-3
cdr3_aa: ASSQGLGDYYEQY; v_call: TRBV4-3; j_call: TRBJ2-7
cdr3_aa: ATSALGTVGRYEQY; v_call: TRBV15; j_call: TRBJ2-7
cdr3_aa: ASSLEQAEKQY; v_call: TRBV11-2; j_call: TRBJ2-7
cdr3_aa: ASSNGGSGYSNQPQH; v_call: TRBV21-1; j_call: TRBJ1-5
cdr3_aa: ASSVGLAGDSYEQY; v_call: TRBV9; j_call: TRBJ2-7
cdr3_aa: AWSTGGEQF; v_call: TRBV30; j_call: TRBJ2-1
cdr3_aa: ASSHDYRGTYEQY; v_call: TRBV6-1; j_call: TRBJ2-7
cdr3_aa: ASSYPTGGISEAF; v_call: TRBV5-4; j_call: TRBJ1-1
cdr3_aa: ASSFEGYMNTEAF; v_call: TRBV6-5; j_call: TRBJ1-1
cdr3_aa: ASSPLGGHNYGYT; v_call: TRBV18; j_call: TRBJ1-2
cdr3_aa: ASRPLAGPYEQY; v_call: TRBV6-5; j_call: TRBJ2-7
cdr3_aa: ASRQALDTGELF; v_call: TRBV6-5; j_call: TRBJ2-2
cdr3_aa: AYSQGALMNTEAF; v_call: TRBV30; j_call: TRBJ1-1
cdr3_aa: ASSLVPLAGGLSTGELF; v_call: TRBV7-2; j_call: TRBJ2-2
cdr3_aa: ASSQGSIYGYT; v_call: TRBV7-8; j_call: TRBJ1-2
cdr3_aa: ASSTGTGGVTGELF; v_call: TRBV25-1; j_call: TRBJ2-2
cdr3_aa: ASSLLAYQETQY; v_call: TRBV5-1; j_call: TRBJ2-5
cdr3_aa: ASRGQGANNEQF; v_call: TRBV2; j_call: TRBJ2-1